One sample yielded the 26 T cell receptor beta chains listed below, sequenced in a study of tumor-infiltrating lymphocytes in primary liver carcinoma. Germline DNA was extracted too, while blood RNA derived from unsorted whole blood. Production of TCR beta cDNA used around 0.45 ug total RNA together with a constant-region primer. Library construction for TCR beta comprised three nested multiplex PCR rounds performed with slightly modified ARM-PCR. It was with TRBV1-TRBV30 forward primers and a C-beta reverse primer that the first two PCR rounds were run, at roughly 9 cycles each. TCRdb reprocessed the multiplex PCR reads via MiXCR and lists one record per CDR3 protein. The sample includes almost 200,000 distinct CDR3 sequences, 65% of them seen just once. Sample: peripheral blood. These receptors came from an older woman with primary liver carcinoma and hepatitis B virus infection.

A note on this clonotype: A junction boundary mismatches the germline segment, possibly from a read error. The rearrangement links TRBV29-1 to TRBJ2-5, with D possibly being TRBD2 (5 bases). There are 13 residues in the CDR3. The V gene's germline CDR1 is SQVTM and CDR2 ANQGSEA. The CDR3 is CSAYSGSQETRYF. The DNA of the CDR3 is TGCAGCGCGTATTCGGGATCTCAAGAGACCCGGTACTTC.

This chain joins TRBV5-1 and TRBJ2-3; D might be TRBD1 (5 bases). With 6 bases removed from V and 2 bases from J, the gap between germline ends came to 10 bases. This CDR3 has 13 amino acids. Germline loops: CDR1 SGHRS, CDR2 YFSETQ. CDR3 amino acids: CASNRGDTDTQYF. The CDR3 nucleotides are TGCGCCAGCAATAGGGGTGACACAGATACGCAGTATTTT.

In its sample, this clonotype was seen many times. The rearrangement links TRBV12-3 or TRBV12-4 to TRBJ2-1; 8 bases align to TRBD2. The CDR3 runs 16 residues. Trimming removed 6 bases from V and 9 bases from J; junction bases left unmatched: 16. CDR3 DNA: TGTGCCAGCAGCCTAGCAGCGGGAGCCCCCAATAGTGAGCAGTTCTTC. The encoded protein is CASSLAAGAPNSEQFF.

On this clonotype itself: Since a much larger clone is just one base distant, this may be a read error. This chain connects TRBV6-1 to TRBJ1-6; D remains unclear. The length of the CDR3 is 14 residues. CDR1 MNHNS and CDR2 SASEGT come from the germline V gene. The CDR3 here is CTSSEETENSPLHF. The DNA of the CDR3 is TGTACCAGCAGTGAAGAGACTGAAAATTCACCCCTCCACTTT.

A remark on this clonotype: This could be a read error, since a much larger clone is one nucleotide away. The chain employs TRBV6-1 and TRBJ2-1; D is undetermined. The V gene's germline CDR1 is MNHNS and CDR2 SASEGT. The CDR3 has 13 residues. V was pared by 1 base and J by 8 bases, with 9 bases between. The CDR3 loop is CASSEVDWDEQFF. DNA for the CDR3: TGTGCCAGCAGTGAAGTAGATTGGGATGAGCAGTTCTTC.

As to this clonotype: An end of the junction does not agree with germline; a read error may underlie this. The chain combines TRBV11-3 with TRBJ2-3; 9 nucleotides align to TRBD2. CDR3 length equals 14 residues. In germline, CDR1 is SGHNT, CDR2 YENEEA. In DNA, the CDR3 is TGTGCCAGCAGCGCGGGGGGGTACACAGATACGCAGTTTTTC. This encodes CASSAGGYTDTQFF.

In the case of this clonotype: Just one base apart from a much larger clone, this may be a read error. The chain joins TRBV6-9 to TRBJ1-5, with TRBD1 as a possible D gene (5 bases). Per the germline V gene, CDR1 is MNHGY and CDR2 is SVAAGI. This CDR3 region has 15 residues. This chain's CDR3 is CANSFHSQGIQPQHF. CDR3 in DNA: TGTGCCAACAGTTTCCACTCCCAGGGAATCCAGCCCCAGCATTTT.

The chain couples TRBV12-3 or TRBV12-4 to TRBJ2-3, with 9 bases matching TRBD1. Trimming at V came to 5 bases and at J to 4 bases, leaving 7 bases not matched to a gene. This CDR3 contains 15 residues. Here the CDR3 DNA reads TGTGCCAGCAGTCGGATACAGGGGGCCGCAGATACGCAGTATTTT. It translates to CASSRIQGAADTQYF.

This clonotype was observed a single time. Possible read error: a much larger clone is one base away. The rearrangement uses TRBV5-6 and TRBJ2-1; D is unresolved. The CDR3 runs 15 residues. With 2 bases removed from V and 5 bases from J, the gap between germline ends came to 14 bases. Germline V gene sequence: CDR1 SGHDT, CDR2 YYEEEE. CDR3 region: CASSFKIGSNNEQFF. In DNA form, the CDR3 reads TGTGCCAGCAGCTTTAAGATAGGGTCGAACAATGAGCAGTTCTTC. Full variable domain (remainder filled in from reference TRBV5-6 and TRBJ2-1): DAGVTQSPTHLIKTRGQQVTLRCSPKSGHDTVSWYQQALGQGPQFIFQYYEEEERQRGNFPDRFSGHQFPNYSSELNVNALLLGDSALYLCASSFKIGSNNEQFFGPGTRLTVL.

This clonotype appeared a few times. V is TRBV20-1 and J is TRBJ2-1, with D possibly being TRBD1 (5 bases). This CDR3 comprises 14 residues. Trimming took off 1 base at V and 5 bases at J, with 12 bases between the two ends. CDR1 is DFQATT and CDR2 is SNEGSKA in the germline V gene (reference sequence). In nucleotides, the CDR3 is TGCAGTGCTAGAGCCCCCTCAGGGAACAATGAGCAGTTCTTC. Encoded protein: CSARAPSGNNEQFF.

This clonotype showed up many times. This chain uses TRBV4-1 with TRBJ2-2, with TRBD1 matching over 10 bases. The junction had 0 bases not matched to a gene; V was cut back by 4 bases and J by 4 bases. This CDR3 spans 14 amino acids. In germline, CDR1 is MGHRA, CDR2 YSYEKL. CDR3 region: CASSRTGGTGELFF. The CDR3 bases are TGCGCCAGCAGCCGGACAGGGGGCACCGGGGAGCTGTTTTTT.

As regards this clonotype: Relative to the germline gene, one junction end is altered; a read error may explain this. CDR3 sequence reads: CASIHPTGGLEQFF. The CDR3 nucleotides read TGTGCCAGCATCCACCCGACGGGAGGACTCGAGCAATTCTTC. The rearrangement uses TRBV6-5 and TRBJ2-1; TRBD2 matches 7 bases. The germline V gene encodes CDR1 MNHEY and CDR2 SVGAGI. The CDR3 is made up of 14 amino acids.

A note on this clonotype: The conserved phenylalanine or tryptophan normally closing the CDR3 is absent here, so this likely arose from a read error. The CDR3: CACSLEGFGETQYL. The CDR3 nucleotides are TGTGCCTGCAGCTTAGAGGGATTCGGGGAGACCCAGTACCTC. V and J are TRBV11-3 and TRBJ2-5, with D perhaps matching TRBD2 (5 bases). Germline V gene sequence: CDR1 SGHNT, CDR2 YENEEA. The CDR3 loop spans 14 amino acids.

The sample holds many counts of this clonotype. At one of its ends the junction is not consistent with the germline gene, which may arise from a read error. The chain recombines TRBV6-1 with TRBJ2-7; 7 nucleotides align to TRBD1. CDR3 size: 16 residues. Germline V CDR1 and CDR2: MNHNS, SASEGT. The CDR3 nucleotides are TGTGCCAGCAGGGAAGTTCCAGGGGGATACACCTACGAGCAGTACTTC. Its translation: CASREVPGGYTYEQYF.

J is TRBJ2-3 and V is TRBV7-9; no firm D call. CDR1 is SEHNR and CDR2 is FQNEAQ in the germline V gene (reference sequence). The CDR3 totals 14 residues. V shed 4 bases and J shed 3 bases, with 11 bases lying between them. The CDR3 reads CASSSGQQTDTQYF. The CDR3 nucleotides are TGTGCCAGCAGCTCAGGCCAGCAAACAGATACGCAGTATTTT.

V usage is TRBV10-3 and J usage is TRBJ2-7; 8 nucleotides agree with TRBD1. The CDR3 totals 16 residues. CDR1 is ENHRY, CDR2 SYGVKD, per germline. J was trimmed by 3 bases and V by 5 bases; bases with no gene match: 12. This chain's CDR3 is CAISPAFGTGIYEQYF. The DNA for the CDR3 is TGTGCCATCAGTCCCGCCTTCGGGACAGGAATCTACGAGCAGTACTTC.

This clonotype has only a few counts. The CDR3 protein is CVSSQDQLGAGELFF. The CDR3 bases are TGTGTCAGTAGCCAAGATCAATTGGGAGCCGGGGAGCTGTTTTTT. The V call is TRBV4-2, the J call TRBJ2-2; possibly TRBD2 for D (5 bases). Germline assignment: CDR1 LGHNA and CDR2 YNFKEQ. The CDR3 extends over 15 amino acids.

Comment on this clonotype: The missing conserved phenylalanine or tryptophan at the end of this CDR3 makes a read error likely. Because the CDR3's place on the DNA is in doubt, the DNA is left out and the CDR3 is given as listed by TCRdb. The rearrangement links TRBV12-3 or TRBV12-4 to TRBJ1-6. Inclusive of both ends, the CDR3 amounts to 12 amino acids. CDR3 in amino acids: CASSLSGSPFHS.

This clonotype occurred many times. The gene calls are TRBV4-2 and TRBJ2-7; D is unresolved. In germline, CDR1 is LGHNA, CDR2 YNFKEQ. The CDR3 spans 13 residues. Trimming took off 1 base at V and 2 bases at J, with 6 bases between the two ends. The CDR3 nucleotides are TGTGCCAGCAGCCAAGGACCAGCCTACGAGCAGTACTTC. Translated: CASSQGPAYEQYF.

Notes on this clonotype: A junction end diverges from the germline sequence, so it may reflect a read error. V and J are TRBV5-6 and TRBJ2-3; a weak D match, TRBD2 (5 bases). This CDR3 region has 14 residues. Per the germline V gene, CDR1 is SGHDT and CDR2 is YYEEEE. DNA for the CDR3: TGTGCCAGCAGCCGGAGGACGATTACAGATACACAGTATTTT. It is translated as CASSRRTITDTQYF.

This clonotype occurred once. A read error may explain this, as a much larger clone is one base away. The chain joins TRBV10-3 to TRBJ1-2; 8 positions match TRBD1. Per germline, CDR1 ENHRY and CDR2 SYGVKD. The CDR3 length is 18 residues. Trimming took 4 bases from V and 4 from J; bases not matched to a gene: 17. This CDR3 is CAISGVPSWDRRSYGYTF. The CDR3 nucleotides are TGTGCCATCAGTGGGGTCCCCAGCTGGGACAGGCGCTCCTATGGCTACACCTTC.

This clonotype was picked up a small number of times. One junction end disagrees with the germline gene, perhaps due to a read error. The chain uses TRBV4-2 and TRBJ1-4; 7 bases are a match to TRBD1. CDR1 and CDR2 (germline): LGHNA, YNFKEQ. CDR3 length: 18 amino acids. The DNA of the CDR3 is TGTGCCAGCAGCCAAGAAGGGGGCCTCAGTGATGATAATAAAAAACTGTTTTTT. It specifies CASSQEGGLSDDNKKLFF.

For this clonotype: Its ends do not fully match the called genes, so a read error is possible. The chain combines TRBV28 with TRBJ1-2; D gene ambiguous. The CDR3 sequence is 13 residues long. Per the germline V gene, CDR1 is MDHEN and CDR2 is SYDVKM. Written as DNA, the CDR3 is TGTGCCAGCAGTCTCGACCAAAACTATGGTTACACCTTC. As protein: CASSLDQNYGYTF.

Notes on this clonotype: A junction end diverges from the germline sequence, so it may reflect a read error. The V gene is TRBV6-5, the J gene TRBJ2-3; D gene unclear. Germline lookup yields CDR1 MNHEY and CDR2 SVGAGI. This CDR3 contains 13 residues. DNA for the CDR3: TGTGCCGGCAGTTACGATAGCACCGATACGCAGTATTTT. Protein: CAGSYDSTDTQYF.

Comment on this clonotype: As the CDR3 is not closed by the conserved phenylalanine or tryptophan, this likely results from a read error. The V gene is TRBV29-1, the J gene TRBJ2-1; D perhaps matches TRBD2 (7 bases). Germline V gene data show CDR1 as SQVTM and CDR2 as ANQGSEA. The CDR3 length is 17 residues. The CDR3 loop is CSVLGGGRPISYDEQFL. DNA for the CDR3: TGCAGCGTCCTCGGGGGCGGGAGACCTATCTCCTACGATGAGCAGTTCCTC.

Comment on this clonotype: The germline gene is not matched at one end of the junction; a read error may be the cause. The chain recombines TRBV11-2 with TRBJ2-7, with D possibly matching TRBD1 (6 bases). Germline V CDR1 and CDR2: SGHAT, FQNNGV. This CDR3 is 14 amino acids long. The CDR3 loop is CASSLGVRGYEQHF. CDR3 DNA sequence: TGTGCCAGTAGCTTAGGAGTCAGGGGCTACGAGCAGCACTTC.